This T cell receptor (beta chain) was found in a study of T-cell reconstitution after alpha-beta-depleted transplantation in children. Study findings and constraints: After transplant, high TCRbeta diversity at day 60 in some patients arose from surviving recipient T cells and thymic progenitors. Reportedly, roughly two months post-transplant, alpha-beta T cells arose from several hundred expanded graft clones. Newly produced T cells mostly accounted for T-cell counts and diversity one year post-transplant.

Unique molecular identifiers featured in how the TCRbeta library was prepared. Using its own MiXCR run on the PCR reads, TCRdb lists one record per CDR3 protein. The sample consists of about 600,000 distinct CDR3 sequences, 13% of them appearing once. Regarding this clonotype: Its antigen is undetermined.

Looked up from germline, CDR1 is SGDLS and CDR2 is YYNGEE. The V and J ends lost 0 bases and 3 bases, in that order; junction bases with no gene match: 12. This CDR3 has 20 residues. The rearrangement joins TRBV9 to TRBJ2-3; 14 bases map to TRBD2. The specimen comprised PBMCs, mostly from graft donor cells, sampled 360 days after TCRalphabeta/CD19-depleted stem cell transplant. This TCR was recovered from a male patient younger than 18 who had a stem cell transplant for acute myeloid leukemia, so the T cells may come from the graft donor. The DNA of the CDR3 is TGTGCCAGCAGCGTAGGGGGGGGGACTAGCGGGAGCTGGTGGACAGATACGCAGTATTTT. It is translated as CASSVGGGTSGSWWTDTQYF. Based on the CDR3 plus reference TRBV9 and TRBJ2-3, the full variable domain is DSGVTQTPKHLITATGQRVTLRCSPRSGDLSVYWYQQSLDQGLQFLIQYYNGEERAKGNILERFSAQQFPDLHSELNLSSLELGDSALYFCASSVGGGTSGSWWTDTQYFGPGTRLTVL.